The 25 T cell receptor beta chains below were found in one sample sequenced in a study of blood T cell repertoires in COVID-19. Using immunoSEQ multiplex PCR, the repertoire was profiled, and TCRdb retains in-frame clones only, with some absent. The sample comprises more than 35,000 clones, around nine tenths of which are singletons, and roughly 19% rests with the top ten. The sample comprised peripheral blood. These receptors came from a man aged 65 to 85 with acute or convalescent COVID-19.

The rearrangement joins TRBV19 to TRBJ2-3; possibly TRBD1 for D (5 bases). Trimming took 0 bases from V and 5 from J, leaving 15 bases between them. This CDR3 spans 16 amino acids. The germline gives CDR1 LNHDA, CDR2 SQIVND (reference sequence). The CDR3 DNA reads TGTGCCAGTAGTATAGACCGAGGTCAGGGCAGAGATACGCAGTATTTT. This encodes CASSIDRGQGRDTQYF.

The chain carries TRBV9 and TRBJ1-2; 9 bases align to TRBD1. The CDR3 runs 15 residues. V lost 5 bases to trimming and J lost 2 bases; unmatched junction nucleotides: 7. The V gene's germline CDR1 is SGDLS and CDR2 YYNGEE. In DNA form, the CDR3 reads TGTGCCAGCAGTGCAACAGGGGGCAAAAACTATGGCTACACCTTC. Translation: CASSATGGKNYGYTF.

In DNA, the CDR3 is TGCGCCAGCAAGCGGGAGGCAAACAATGAGCAGTTCTTC. Its translation: CASKREANNEQFF. V is TRBV5-1 and J is TRBJ2-1; 9 bases agree with TRBD2. CDR1 and CDR2 from the germline V gene are SGHRS and YFSETQ. J lost 5 bases, V lost 6 bases, and 3 bases had no gene match. The CDR3 totals 13 residues.

Here the CDR3 reads CASSYFTGGSYGYTF. DNA of the CDR3: TGTGCCAGCAGCTACTTTACAGGGGGCTCCTATGGCTACACCTTC. The chain couples TRBV7-2 to TRBJ1-2; 9 nucleotides match TRBD1. Germline CDR1 reads SGHTA; CDR2 reads FQGNSA. The CDR3 runs 15 residues. V lost 4 bases to trimming and J lost 4 bases; unmatched junction nucleotides: 7.

V is TRBV7-2 and J is TRBJ2-5; 9 bases match TRBD2. This CDR3 region has 16 residues. Germline V gene data show CDR1 as SGHTA and CDR2 as FQGNSA. Trimming took 3 bases from V and 0 from J; bases not matched to a gene: 5. The chain's CDR3 is CASSFQAGGNQETQYF. CDR3 DNA sequence: TGTGCCAGCAGCTTCCAAGCGGGAGGCAACCAAGAGACCCAGTACTTC.

The rearrangement links TRBV2 to TRBJ1-1; perhaps TRBD1 as D (6 bases). Looked up from germline, CDR1 is SNHLY and CDR2 is FYNNEI. Trimming cost V 7 bases and J 2 bases, with 11 bases left between them. This CDR3 has 13 amino acids. The CDR3 bases are TGTGCCAGCACGGTCAGGGGCAACACTGAAGCTTTCTTT. Translated: CASTVRGNTEAFF.

The CDR3 sequence: CASTLLEVGELFF. For the CDR3, the DNA is TGTGCCAGCACCCTTCTAGAGGTCGGGGAGCTGTTTTTT. The chain couples TRBV7-9 to TRBJ2-2; unclear D gene. The CDR3 consists of 13 residues. Germline CDR1 is SEHNR and CDR2 is FQNEAQ (reference sequence). V lost 7 bases to trimming and J lost 7 bases, with 13 bases between them.

DNA of the CDR3: TGTGCCATCCGTGGACAGGTTGGCAACACCATATATTTT. This encodes CAIRGQVGNTIYF. This chain links TRBV10-3 with TRBJ1-3; 7 bases map to TRBD1. The CDR3 length is 13 residues. The V gene end was trimmed by 8 bases and the J gene end by 7 bases; junction bases not matched to a gene: 8. Germline CDR1 ENHRY, CDR2 SYGVKD.

CDR3 nucleotide sequence: TGTGCCAGCAGTCATCACACAAAGAATGAAAAACTGTTTTTT. Translating gives CASSHHTKNEKLFF. This chain joins TRBV25-1 and TRBJ1-4; D gene unclear. The ends were cut back, 5 bases at V and 5 bases at J, with 12 bases in the middle. The CDR3 runs to 14 residues. Germline values: CDR1 MGHDK, CDR2 SYGVNS.

J is TRBJ2-1 and V is TRBV18; 11 positions match TRBD2. The CDR3 consists of 16 residues. J was trimmed by 3 bases and V by 2 bases; bases with no gene match: 3. Germline CDR1 KGHSH, CDR2 LQKENI. CDR3 bases: TGTGCCAGCTCACCAAGGCTAGCGGGAGGCTACAATGAGCAGTTCTTC. It is translated as CASSPRLAGGYNEQFF.

V and J are TRBV2 and TRBJ1-5, with TRBD1 identical over 9 bases. Losses at the gene ends were 5 bases for V and 5 bases for J; bases not matched to a gene: 4. This CDR3 contains 14 residues. CDR1 is SNHLY, CDR2 FYNNEI, per germline. In DNA, the CDR3 is TGTGCCAGCAGTTTGGACAGGGGTTATCAGCCCCAGCATTTT. This translates into CASSLDRGYQPQHF.

V gene TRBV12-3 or TRBV12-4 combines with J gene TRBJ2-7, with D possibly being TRBD1 (6 bases). There are 13 residues in the CDR3. V was clipped by 6 bases and J by 2 bases, with 11 bases between them. CDR3 region: CASSIGQTYEQYF. The CDR3 nucleotides read TGTGCCAGCAGCATAGGACAGACCTACGAGCAGTACTTC.

The CDR3 region has the DNA TGTGCCAGCAGCCCAGGACAGGGGAATGGAAACACCATATATTTT. Protein: CASSPGQGNGNTIYF. The genes are TRBV7-6 and TRBJ1-3; 9 bases are shared with TRBD1. The CDR3 has 15 amino acids. With V trimmed by 5 bases and J by 3 bases, 5 bases remained unmatched. CDR1 is SGHVS and CDR2 is FNYEAQ in the germline V gene.

The chain recombines TRBV6-2 or TRBV6-3 with TRBJ1-5; 7 bases are a match to TRBD1. Germline V gives CDR1 MNHEY, CDR2 SVGEGT. CDR3 size: 15 residues. The junction had 8 bases not matched to a gene; V was cut back by 5 bases and J by 4 bases. CDR3 region: CASSTDRQGNQPQHF. DNA of the CDR3: TGTGCCAGCAGTACCGACCGACAGGGAAATCAGCCCCAGCATTTT.

The chain employs TRBV7-3 and TRBJ2-3, with D perhaps matching TRBD2 (6 bases). Germline CDR1 is SGHTA and CDR2 is FQGTGA. CDR3 length: 20 amino acids. V dropped 5 bases and J dropped 0 bases, with 27 bases sitting between them. In nucleotides, the CDR3 is TGTGCCAGCAGCCCCGACCGGGACTCCTCCTTACTTCTTAGCACAGATACGCAGTATTTT. Residues: CASSPDRDSSLLLSTDTQYF. The full variable domain, with the rest looked up from reference TRBV7-3 and TRBJ2-3, is GAGVSQTPSNKVTEKGKYVELRCDPISGHTALYWYRQSLGQGPEFLIYFQGTGAADDSGLPNDRFFAVRPEGSVSTLKIQRTERGDSAVYLCASSPDRDSSLLLSTDTQYFGPGTRLTVL.

The rearrangement links TRBV27 to TRBJ2-1, with TRBD2 as a possible D gene (6 bases). Germline V gene data show CDR1 as MNHEY and CDR2 as SMNVEV (reference sequence). This CDR3 comprises 16 residues. Trimming left V 5 bases short and J 5 bases short, with 19 bases between. The CDR3 loop reads CASSPTSSQKNNEQFF. CDR3 bases: TGTGCCAGCAGTCCTACTAGCTCACAAAAGAACAATGAGCAGTTCTTC.

The chain joins TRBV10-3 to TRBJ2-2; 9 positions match TRBD2. V shed 6 bases, J shed 16 bases, and the junction held 15 bases outside the gene matches. This CDR3 has 14 residues. Germline V gives CDR1 ENHRY, CDR2 SYGVKD. As DNA, the CDR3 is TGTGCCATCAGGTCGGGAGCGGGAGGCCCAGTTGAGTTTTTT. Encoded protein: CAIRSGAGGPVEFF.

This clone was detected only once. The chain joins TRBV6-5 to TRBJ2-3, with 7 positions matching TRBD1. Germline CDR1 MNHEY, CDR2 SVGAGI. V dropped 8 bases and J dropped 5; count of bases not matched to a gene: 13. The CDR3 runs 15 residues. CDR3 residues: CASAPEGGRKDTQYF. CDR3 DNA: TGTGCCAGCGCCCCGGAAGGGGGCAGAAAAGATACGCAGTATTTT.

V usage is TRBV7-9 and J usage is TRBJ2-1; 9 bases fit TRBD2. Trimming cost V 2 bases and J 4 bases; bases outside gene matches: 3. Germline values: CDR1 SEHNR, CDR2 FQNEAQ (reference sequence). CDR3 length: 15 amino acids. The CDR3 here is CASSLLAGRYNEQFF. CDR3 nucleotides: TGTGCCAGCAGCTTACTAGCGGGGCGTTACAATGAGCAGTTCTTC.

This rearrangement joins TRBV27 to TRBJ2-7, with 16 bases that match TRBD2. CDR3 length: 19 amino acids. Per germline, CDR1 MNHEY and CDR2 SMNVEV (reference sequence). J gave up 3 bases and V 1 base, and 9 bases lay outside the gene matches. The chain's CDR3 is CASSLFLGLAGGPIYEQYF. DNA for the CDR3: TGTGCCAGCAGTTTATTTTTGGGACTAGCGGGAGGGCCTATCTACGAGCAGTACTTC.

This clone was recorded a few times. In DNA form, the CDR3 reads TGTGCCAGCAGCTTAACTAGCGGGACTGTCGGGGAGCTGTTTTTT. Translating gives CASSLTSGTVGELFF. This chain links TRBV7-2 with TRBJ2-2; 10 positions agree with TRBD2. The germline CDR1 and CDR2 sequences are SGHTA and FQGNSA. The junction had 4 bases not matched to a gene; V was cut back by 2 bases and J by 7 bases. The CDR3 has 15 residues. The whole variable domain, filled in from reference TRBV7-2 and TRBJ2-2, reads GAGVSQSPSNKVTEKGKDVELRCDPISGHTALYWYRQSLGQGLEFLIYFQGNSAPDKSGLPSDRFSAERTGGSVSTLTIQRTQQEDSAVYLCASSLTSGTVGELFFGEGSRLTVL.

This chain joins TRBV6-1 and TRBJ1-5; D ambiguous. Germline CDR1 MNHNS, CDR2 SASEGT. The V end lost 1 base, the J end lost 3 bases, and 16 bases lay between the germline ends. There are 17 residues in the CDR3. Here the CDR3 reads CASSEVSLLKINQPQHF. DNA for the CDR3: TGTGCCAGCAGTGAAGTTAGTTTGTTGAAAATCAATCAGCCCCAGCATTTT.

The chain has TRBV6-1 and TRBJ1-1; D is unclear. The germline CDR1 and CDR2 sequences are MNHNS and SASEGT. With 3 bases removed from V and 0 bases from J, the gap between germline ends came to 8 bases. The CDR3 loop spans 14 amino acids. CDR3 DNA: TGTGCCAGCAGTGAGAGTACTTTGAACACTGAAGCTTTCTTT. This codes for CASSESTLNTEAFF.

J is TRBJ1-3 and V is TRBV6-5, with D perhaps TRBD1 (5 bases). V was clipped by 11 bases and J by 1 base, with 12 bases between them. CDR3 length: 13 amino acids. Germline CDR1 reads MNHEY; CDR2 reads SVGAGI. CDR3 in DNA: TGTGCCGGATTACAGGCTTCTGGAAACACCATATATTTT. It codes for CAGLQASGNTIYF.

The rearrangement links TRBV19 to TRBJ2-7; 12 bases align to TRBD2. The V gene's germline CDR1 is LNHDA and CDR2 SQIVND (reference sequence). V shed 6 bases, J shed 9 bases, and the junction held 12 bases outside the gene matches. The CDR3 spans 15 residues. The CDR3 reads CASRATETSGSWQYF. CDR3 nucleotide sequence: TGTGCCAGTAGGGCTACGGAGACTAGCGGGAGTTGGCAGTACTTC.